This T cell receptor (beta chain) was recorded in a study of blood T cells in healthy people across ages (dated by TCRdb to between 2014 and 2016). Concerning the study at large: In model experiments, template switching captured roughly one uniquely barcoded TCR beta cDNA molecule for every two T cells. The donors were divided into four age groups: young (average approximately 17 years), middle-aged (roughly 40), aged (about 60) and long-lived (about 79). Using the same blood draw, the study looked at two additional independent replicas of 1 million unique cDNA reads for two donors, one aged 18 to 30 and the other aged 80 or older. Age-related changes in TCR beta repertoire diversity were measured in the study by deep sequencing normalized with unique cDNA molecular identifiers. To avoid experimental bias, donors of different ages were randomly spread across the sequencing lanes. Broad study findings and their caveats: Compared with the aged group, the long-lived group had more naive CD4+ T cells, fewer expanded clones and increased TCR diversity, suggesting age selection. Since profiling was done on bulk unsorted PBMCs, naive and antigen-experienced compartments could not be conclusively compared. Estimates of total diversity based on one million sequenced T cells were considered lower bounds and underestimates. Because the CMV infection status of the donors was unknown, age-related changes in expanded clonotypes may potentially have been confounded. Observed TCR beta diversity per million T cells fell roughly linearly with age, and a significant reduction was already apparent by age around 40. There was a strong correlation between observed TCR beta diversity and the percentage of naive T cells measured by flow cytometry.

The method was 5' RACE. Sequenced on an Illumina HiSeq 2500. A second PCR of roughly 6 to 12 cycles was run with a J-beta primer mix and a sample-barcoded 5' primer. Each TCR beta cDNA molecule received a unique molecular identifier from a template-switch 5' adaptor carrying 12 random nucleotides. Each sample yielded at least 2.5 million CDR3-containing paired-end reads. All of the RNA was converted into first-strand cDNA using the Mint cDNA synthesis kit, with a TRBC-specific oligonucleotide serving as the primer. Following uracil-DNA glycosylase treatment, a first 18-cycle PCR with universal primers M1SS and BC2_uni_R was performed on all cDNA. On the authors' methods: For normalization, 1 million high-quality reads, each with a distinct molecular identifier, were randomly selected from each sample. Reads sharing molecular identifiers were discarded rather than binned into consensus sequences. MiTCR, with a Q25 quality threshold and the strictest error-elimination algorithm, was used for CDR3 identification, clonotype clustering and error correction. Lower-bound total TCR beta diversity was estimated with a nonparametric unseen species model using Euler transformation. TCRdb trimmed the raw reads at Q25, called clones with MiXCR and kept productive beta chains. Under each unique CDR3 protein, matching rows form one entry showing the most common genes and DNA. None of the V and J calls come from the authors' own analysis; TCRdb made them. Recorded for this sample are over a million distinct CDR3 sequences; 42% of them occurred a single time. Approximately 7.9% of the sample belongs to the ten largest clones.

This clonotype was seen only a few times. Its cognate antigen has yet to be identified. No base qualities exist here, and no much larger clone lies one base off it. Donors were a few dozen systemically healthy Caucasian individuals from Russia aged roughly 6 to 100 years. Each donor gave 8 to 10 milliliters of peripheral blood, collected into EDTA-treated Vacutainer tubes. Ficoll-Paque density-gradient centrifugation was used to isolate PBMCs, with at least 7 million obtained per sample. Total RNA was extracted from PBMCs with Trizol reagent, with at least 6 micrograms obtained per sample. Naive CD45RAhigh/CD27high T cell percentages were measured by flow cytometry on a PBMC aliquot from every donor. Sample: blood. This clonotype was obtained from a woman younger than 30 in good health.

The CDR3 here reads CSARDGQAINQPQHF. DNA sequence: TGCAGTGCTAGAGATGGACAGGCCATCAATCAGCCCCAGCATTTT. The sequence joins TRBV20-1 to TRBJ1-5, with 7 bases matching TRBD1. For this chain, trimming is 0 bases at the V end and 3 bases at the J end, and the number of junction bases without a gene match is 5. The cysteine opens and the phenylalanine closes a CDR3 of 15 amino acids. The retained sequence is limited to the CDR3, 45 bases, with the frame set at the first base. CDR1 and CDR2 were assigned from the germline V gene (reference sequence) as DFQATT and SNEGSKA.